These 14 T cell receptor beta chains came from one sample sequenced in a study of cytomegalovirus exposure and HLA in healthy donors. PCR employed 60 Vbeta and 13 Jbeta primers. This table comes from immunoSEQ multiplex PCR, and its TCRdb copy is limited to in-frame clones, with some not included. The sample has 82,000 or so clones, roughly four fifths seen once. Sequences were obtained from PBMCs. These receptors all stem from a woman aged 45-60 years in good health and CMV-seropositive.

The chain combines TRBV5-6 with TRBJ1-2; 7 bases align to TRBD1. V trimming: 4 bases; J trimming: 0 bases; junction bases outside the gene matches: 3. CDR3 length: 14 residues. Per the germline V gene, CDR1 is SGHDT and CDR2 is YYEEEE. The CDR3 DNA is TGTGCCAGCAGCCTGGGACAGCCTAACTATGGCTACACCTTC. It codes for CASSLGQPNYGYTF. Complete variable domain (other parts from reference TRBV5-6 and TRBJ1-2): DAGVTQSPTHLIKTRGQQVTLRCSPKSGHDTVSWYQQALGQGPQFIFQYYEEEERQRGNFPDRFSGHQFPNYSSELNVNALLLGDSALYLCASSLGQPNYGYTFGSGTRLTVV.

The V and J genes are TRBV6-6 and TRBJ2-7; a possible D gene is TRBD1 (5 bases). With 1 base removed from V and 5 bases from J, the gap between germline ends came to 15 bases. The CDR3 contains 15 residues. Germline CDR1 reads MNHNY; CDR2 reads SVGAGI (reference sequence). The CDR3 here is CASSYLWQGVDEQYF. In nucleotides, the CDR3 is TGTGCCAGCAGTTACTTGTGGCAGGGTGTGGACGAGCAGTACTTC.

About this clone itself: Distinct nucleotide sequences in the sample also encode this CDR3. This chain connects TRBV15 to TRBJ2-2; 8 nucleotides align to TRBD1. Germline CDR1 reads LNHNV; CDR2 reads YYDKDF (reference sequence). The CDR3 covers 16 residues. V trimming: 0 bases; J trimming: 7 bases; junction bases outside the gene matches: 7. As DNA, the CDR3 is TGTGCCACCAGCAGAGATCACCTGACAGGGGTCGGGGAGCTGTTTTTT. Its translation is CATSRDHLTGVGELFF. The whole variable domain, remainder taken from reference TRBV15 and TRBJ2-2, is DAMVIQNPRYQVTQFGKPVTLSCSQTLNHNVMYWYQQKSSQAPKLLFHYYDKDFNNEADTPDNFQSRRPNTSFCFLDIRSPGLGDTAMYLCATSRDHLTGVGELFFGEGSRLTVL.

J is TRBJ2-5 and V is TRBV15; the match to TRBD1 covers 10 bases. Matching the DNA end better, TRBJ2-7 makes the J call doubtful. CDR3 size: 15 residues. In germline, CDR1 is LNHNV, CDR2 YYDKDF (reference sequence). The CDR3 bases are TGTGCCACCAGCAGAGGGGGGACAGGGGCCCACGAGCAGTACTTC. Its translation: CATSRGGTGAHEQYF.

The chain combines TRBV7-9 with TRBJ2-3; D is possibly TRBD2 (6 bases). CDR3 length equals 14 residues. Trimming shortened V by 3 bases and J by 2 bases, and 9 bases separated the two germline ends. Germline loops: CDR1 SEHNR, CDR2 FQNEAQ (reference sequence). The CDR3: CASSFWGLTDTQYF. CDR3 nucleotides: TGTGCCAGCAGCTTCTGGGGACTCACAGATACGCAGTATTTT.

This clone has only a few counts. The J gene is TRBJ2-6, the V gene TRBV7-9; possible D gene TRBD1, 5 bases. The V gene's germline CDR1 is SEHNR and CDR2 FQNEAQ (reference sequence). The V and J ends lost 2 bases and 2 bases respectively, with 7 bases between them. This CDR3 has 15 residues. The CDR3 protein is CASSLRGTGANVLTF. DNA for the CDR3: TGTGCCAGCAGCTTAAGGGGAACTGGGGCCAACGTCCTGACTTTC.

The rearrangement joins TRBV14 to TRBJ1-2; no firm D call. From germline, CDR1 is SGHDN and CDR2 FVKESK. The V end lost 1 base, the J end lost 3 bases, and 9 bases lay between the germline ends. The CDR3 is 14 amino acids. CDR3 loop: CASSQVKDYYGYTF. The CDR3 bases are TGTGCCAGCAGCCAAGTTAAGGACTACTATGGCTACACCTTC.

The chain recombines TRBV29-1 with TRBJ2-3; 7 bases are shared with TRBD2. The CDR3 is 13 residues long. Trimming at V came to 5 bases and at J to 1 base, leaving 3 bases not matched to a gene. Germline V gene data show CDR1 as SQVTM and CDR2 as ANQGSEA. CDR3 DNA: TGCAGCGTTCGGGGGGAAGGCACAGATACGCAGTATTTT. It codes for CSVRGEGTDTQYF.

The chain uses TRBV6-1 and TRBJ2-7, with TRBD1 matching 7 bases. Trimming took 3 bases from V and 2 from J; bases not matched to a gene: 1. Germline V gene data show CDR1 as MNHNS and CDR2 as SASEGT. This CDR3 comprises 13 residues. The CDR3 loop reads CASSEDRTYEQYF. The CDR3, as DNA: TGTGCCAGCAGTGAGGACAGGACCTACGAGCAGTACTTC.

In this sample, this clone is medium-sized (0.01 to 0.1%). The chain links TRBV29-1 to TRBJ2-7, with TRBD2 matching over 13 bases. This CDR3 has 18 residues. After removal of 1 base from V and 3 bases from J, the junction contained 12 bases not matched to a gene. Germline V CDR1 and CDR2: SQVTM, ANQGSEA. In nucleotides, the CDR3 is TGCAGCGTTGAAGTAGGTACTAGCGGGAGGGGATCTTTCTACGAGCAGTACTTC. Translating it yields CSVEVGTSGRGSFYEQYF.

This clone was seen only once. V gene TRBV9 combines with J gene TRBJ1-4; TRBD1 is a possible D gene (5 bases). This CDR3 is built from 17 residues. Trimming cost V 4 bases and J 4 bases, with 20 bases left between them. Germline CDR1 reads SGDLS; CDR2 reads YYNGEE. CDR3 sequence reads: CASSSNEGEVGNEKLFF. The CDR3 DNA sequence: TGTGCCAGCAGCTCTAACGAAGGGGAAGTTGGTAATGAAAAACTGTTTTTT.

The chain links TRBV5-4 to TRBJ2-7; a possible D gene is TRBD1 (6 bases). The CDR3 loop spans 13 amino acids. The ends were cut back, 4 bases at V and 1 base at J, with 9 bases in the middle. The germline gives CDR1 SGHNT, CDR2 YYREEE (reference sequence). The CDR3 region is CASSLTGSYEQYF. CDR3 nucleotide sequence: TGTGCCAGCAGCCTGACAGGTTCCTACGAGCAGTACTTC.

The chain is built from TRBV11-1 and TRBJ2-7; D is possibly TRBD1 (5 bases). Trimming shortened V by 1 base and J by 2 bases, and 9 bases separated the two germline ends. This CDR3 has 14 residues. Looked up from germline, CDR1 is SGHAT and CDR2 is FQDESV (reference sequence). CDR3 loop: CASSLGPGTYEQYF. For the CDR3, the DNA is TGTGCCAGCAGCTTAGGGCCAGGGACCTACGAGCAGTACTTC.

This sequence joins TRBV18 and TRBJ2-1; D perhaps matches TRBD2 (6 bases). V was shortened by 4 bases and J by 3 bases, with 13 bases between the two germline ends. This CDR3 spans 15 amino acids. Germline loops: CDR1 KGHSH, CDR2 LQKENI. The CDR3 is CASSLERVSYNEQFF. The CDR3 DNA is TGTGCCAGCTCACTAGAGCGGGTTAGCTACAATGAGCAGTTCTTC. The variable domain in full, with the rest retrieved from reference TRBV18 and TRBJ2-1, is NAGVMQNPRHLVRRRGQEARLRCSPMKGHSHVYWYRQLPEEGLKFMVYLQKENIIDESGMPKERFSAEFPKEGPSILRIQQVVRGDSAAYFCASSLERVSYNEQFFGPGTRLTVL.